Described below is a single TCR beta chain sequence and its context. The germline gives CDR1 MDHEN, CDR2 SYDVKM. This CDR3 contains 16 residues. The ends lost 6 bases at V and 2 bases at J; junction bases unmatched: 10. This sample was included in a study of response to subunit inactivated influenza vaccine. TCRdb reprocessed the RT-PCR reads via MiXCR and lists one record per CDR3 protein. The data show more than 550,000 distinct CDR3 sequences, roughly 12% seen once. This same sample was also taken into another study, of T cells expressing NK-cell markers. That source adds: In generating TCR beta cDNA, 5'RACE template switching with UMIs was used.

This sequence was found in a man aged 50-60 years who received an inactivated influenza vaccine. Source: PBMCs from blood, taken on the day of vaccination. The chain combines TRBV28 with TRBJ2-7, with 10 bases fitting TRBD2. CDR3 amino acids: CASSLISGGLTYEQYF. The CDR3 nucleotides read TGTGCCAGCAGCCTTATTAGCGGGGGGTTAACCTACGAGCAGTACTTC.